The present T cell receptor (beta chain) was sequenced within a study of T-cell reconstitution after alpha-beta-depleted transplantation in children. General study findings and limits: Surviving thymic progenitors and recipient T cells were the source of high TCRbeta diversity at day 60 in some patients. Newly produced T cells mostly provided counts and TCRbeta diversity after one year, as hyperexpanded clones declined. Reportedly, alpha-beta T cells present about two months post-transplant originated from several hundred expanded clones of graft origin.

Trimming took off 7 bases at V and 4 bases at J, with 24 bases between the two ends. The CDR3 contains 17 residues. For TCRbeta, the library was prepared with unique molecular identifiers. TCRdb ran MiXCR on the PCR reads and lists one entry per CDR3 protein. The repertoire holds 300,000 to 400,000 distinct CDR3 sequences, with around 16% as singletons. A note on this clonotype: The target antigen is unknown.

The J gene is TRBJ2-3, the V gene TRBV12-3 or TRBV12-4, with D tentatively TRBD2 (6 bases). This material consisted of PBMCs, mostly from graft donor cells, taken 360 days after TCRalphabeta/CD19-depleted stem cell transplant. This sequence was found in a male patient between 2 and 9 years old who had a stem cell transplant for acute lymphoblastic leukemia, so the T cells may come from the graft donor. DNA for the CDR3: TGTGCCAGCATCGGTCCGGGGGTTCGTCCTGCCCCAGATACGCAGTATTTT. It specifies CASIGPGVRPAPDTQYF.